This TCR beta chain was found in a study of blood T cell repertoires in COVID-19. Across the whole study: PBMCs, B-cell-depleted T cells, or T cells provided the cDNA or gDNA that made up the material.

Only a few counts were recorded for this clone. Libraries were prepared by immunoSEQ multiplex PCR; TCRdb keeps only in-frame clonotypes and omits some of them. The table includes roughly 230,000 clones, roughly nine tenths detected once. The CDR3 sequence is 17 residues long. Germline loops: CDR1 SNHLY, CDR2 FYNNEI. Between the trimmed V and J ends, which lost 2 bases and 5 bases, there was a span of 21 bases. The chain uses TRBV2 and TRBJ1-1; D is possibly TRBD1 (6 bases). Input material: peripheral blood. The receptor was derived from a woman aged 40 to 50 who had recovered from COVID-19. Here the CDR3 DNA reads TGTGCCAGCAGTGAAAGGGGGTTAGAGGGAACGGGAACTGAAGCTTTCTTT. Amino acids: CASSERGLEGTGTEAFF.